These 29 T cell receptor beta chains were sequenced from one sample in a study of T cells in Graves' hyperthyroidism and ophthalmopathy. TCR beta CDR3 sequences were amplified from RNA transcripts. Using the HTBI primer set, a first-round RT-PCR was run on the TCR CDR3. TCRdb itself ran the multiplex PCR reads through MiXCR, one entry per CDR3 protein. The table shows more than 500,000 distinct CDR3 sequences, with about 15% occurring only once. Sample: blood. All receptors derive from a woman aged 35 to 49 with Graves' ophthalmopathy.

This clonotype was recorded a few times. Because the CDR3 is missing its conserved closing phenylalanine or tryptophan, this is likely a read error. This rearrangement joins TRBV28 to TRBJ1-1; D is unresolved. This CDR3 comprises 13 residues. From germline, CDR1 is MDHEN and CDR2 SYDVKM. Deletions cut 3 bases from V and 1 base from J, with 6 bases between. The CDR3 protein is CASSFGENTEAFL. The CDR3, as DNA: TGTGCCAGCAGTTTTGGCGAGAACACTGAAGCTTTCCTT.

The rearrangement uses TRBV7-2 and TRBJ1-1; no firm D call. Germline V lookup: CDR1 SGHTA, CDR2 FQGNSA. This CDR3 spans 13 amino acids. V gave up 5 bases and J gave up 10 bases, with 17 bases separating them. The CDR3 DNA reads TGTGCCAGCAGCCCTAGTCATGACCCGCCAGCTTTCTTT. It is translated as CASSPSHDPPAFF.

This clonotype was counted at least ten times. The chain is built from TRBV30 and TRBJ2-7; D perhaps matches TRBD1 (5 bases). V was cut by 0 bases and J by 7 bases, with 13 bases left in between. CDR1 GTSNPN and CDR2 SVGIG come from the germline V gene (reference sequence). The CDR3 has 13 residues. CDR3 protein: CAWSVLDSREQYF. The CDR3 bases are TGTGCCTGGAGTGTACTCGACAGTAGGGAGCAGTACTTC.

This clonotype showed up many times. Being one base from a much bigger clone, this may be a read error. In this CDR3 the conserved last residue, phenylalanine or tryptophan, is missing, so a read error is likely. The rearrangement joins TRBV28 to TRBJ2-7; a weak D match, TRBD1 (6 bases). The V and J ends lost 6 bases and 5 bases respectively, with 11 bases between them. The CDR3 has 12 amino acids. CDR1 and CDR2 from the germline V gene are MDHEN and SYDVKM. Here the CDR3 DNA reads TGTGCCAGCAGAATAGCAGGGGACGAGCAGTACTCC. Its protein product is CASRIAGDEQYS.

This clonotype was seen many times. This chain joins TRBV6-5 and TRBJ2-5; the D is unclear. Germline CDR1 and CDR2: MNHEY and SVGAGI. The ends were cut back, 0 bases at V and 5 bases at J, with 13 bases in the middle. The CDR3 is 15 amino acids. CDR3 nucleotides: TGTGCCAGCAGTTACTCCCTGCTTAGCCTGGAGACCCAGTACTTC. Its translation is CASSYSLLSLETQYF.

This clonotype was counted many times. The DNA of the CDR3 is TGTGCCAGCAGTCTGGGCTGGAACACCGGGGAGCTGTTTTTT. This gives the protein CASSLGWNTGELFF. This chain uses TRBV11-2 with TRBJ2-2; D is uncertain. This CDR3 comprises 14 residues. Germline CDR1 is SGHAT and CDR2 is FQNNGV. V was cut by 6 bases and J by 1 base, with 9 bases left in between. Full variable domain (missing parts from reference TRBV11-2 and TRBJ2-2): EAGVAQSPRYKIIEKRQSVAFWCNPISGHATLYWYQQILGQGPKLLIQFQNNGVVDDSQLPKDRFSAERLKGVDSTLKIQPAKLEDSAVYLCASSLGWNTGELFFGEGSRLTVL.

This rearrangement joins TRBV20-1 to TRBJ1-1, with 7 nucleotides matching TRBD1. After removal of 4 bases from V and 8 bases from J, the junction contained 22 bases not matched to a gene. The CDR3 totals 17 residues. Per the germline V gene, CDR1 is DFQATT and CDR2 is SNEGSKA (reference sequence). This chain's CDR3 is CSAKMTGLLLGLGEAFF. The CDR3 DNA reads as TGCAGTGCTAAGATGACAGGGCTTTTGTTAGGCCTAGGAGAAGCTTTCTTT.

This clonotype was seen many times. The genes are TRBV6-2 or TRBV6-3 and TRBJ2-2, with unresolved D. V dropped 2 bases and J dropped 6 bases, with 13 bases sitting between them. Germline assignment: CDR1 MNHEY and CDR2 SVGEGT. The CDR3 length is 15 residues. The CDR3 DNA follows: TGTGCCAGCAGTTACCCCACTGGTTTGGCCGGGGAGCTGTTTTTT. This encodes CASSYPTGLAGELFF.

This clonotype appeared many times. The chain uses TRBV27 and TRBJ2-7; D perhaps matches TRBD2 (5 bases). The germline CDR1 and CDR2 sequences are MNHEY and SMNVEV (reference sequence). V lost 0 bases and J lost 0, with 9 bases in between. The CDR3 runs 15 residues. For the CDR3, the DNA is TGTGCCAGCAGTTTATCGCTAGCCTCCTCCTACGAGCAGTACTTC. Its protein is CASSLSLASSYEQYF.

This clonotype was recorded many times. The chain combines TRBV30 with TRBJ1-1, with 9 positions matching TRBD1. This CDR3 is 14 amino acids long. The trim removed 4 bases at V and 4 bases at J, leaving 7 bases unmatched. Germline V gene data show CDR1 as GTSNPN and CDR2 as SVGIG (reference sequence). The CDR3 nucleotides read TGTGCCTGGACCGACGGACAGGGGACCACTGAAGCTTTCTTT. Its protein product is CAWTDGQGTTEAFF.

This clonotype showed up just a few times. This sequence joins TRBV3-1 and TRBJ2-5; D not certain. The CDR3 covers 15 residues. Germline CDR1 and CDR2: LGHDT and YNNKEL (reference sequence). V was cut by 0 bases and J by 5 bases, with 13 bases left in between. The CDR3 DNA is TGTGCCAGCAGCCAAGATACCAGATCGACCGAGACCCAGTACTTC. It codes for CASSQDTRSTETQYF.

This clonotype was seen ten or more times. The gene calls are TRBV29-1 and TRBJ1-2, with unresolved D. Deletions cut 2 bases from V and 1 base from J, with 8 bases between. CDR1 and CDR2 (germline): SQVTM, ANQGSEA. This CDR3 comprises 13 residues. The CDR3 nucleotides are TGCAGCGTTGAACATTCCAATAACTATGGCTACACCTTC. Its protein is CSVEHSNNYGYTF.

V usage is TRBV24-1 and J usage is TRBJ1-1; 8 nucleotides agree with TRBD1. This CDR3 is 15 amino acids long. The germline gives CDR1 KGHDR, CDR2 SFDVKD. V lost 4 bases, J lost 11 bases, and 14 bases stayed unmatched. The CDR3 reads CATSDPRGLPVGAFF. CDR3 in DNA: TGTGCCACCAGTGACCCCAGGGGGCTACCCGTTGGGGCTTTCTTT.

This clonotype was detected ten times or more. The chain is built from TRBV30 and TRBJ2-7; tentative D call: TRBD1 (6 bases). Germline V CDR1 and CDR2: GTSNPN, SVGIG (reference sequence). The CDR3 contains 14 residues. With 0 bases removed from V and 0 bases from J, the gap between germline ends came to 9 bases. This chain's CDR3 is CAWSVRDISYEQYF. The CDR3 DNA reads as TGTGCCTGGAGTGTAAGGGACATCTCCTACGAGCAGTACTTC.

This clonotype appeared many times. CDR3 coding DNA: TGTGCCAGCAGTGAAGCATCGGCAAATCAGCCCCAGCATTTT. Protein: CASSEASANQPQHF. V and J are TRBV6-1 and TRBJ1-5; no definite D call. Germline V gives CDR1 MNHNS, CDR2 SASEGT. This CDR3 contains 14 residues. Trimming removed 0 bases at V and 4 bases at J, with 7 bases between.

This clonotype was picked up many times. The chain couples TRBV24-1 to TRBJ2-1; unclear D gene. The V and J ends lost 3 bases and 2 bases respectively, with 10 bases between them. The CDR3 sequence is 15 residues long. From germline, CDR1 is KGHDR and CDR2 SFDVKD. DNA for the CDR3: TGTGCCACCAGTGATCCGTTAGGTCCCTACAATGAGCAGTTCTTC. It specifies CATSDPLGPYNEQFF.

This clonotype showed up many times. V usage is TRBV12-5 and J usage is TRBJ2-2, with TRBD2 matching 14 bases. Germline V gene lookup returns CDR1 LGHNT and CDR2 FRNRAP. CDR3 length: 17 residues. Losses at the gene ends were 2 bases for V and 7 bases for J; bases not matched to a gene: 6. The CDR3 loop is CASGLSGTSGSGGELFF. Written as DNA, the CDR3 is TGTGCTAGTGGTTTGTCAGGGACTAGCGGGAGCGGCGGGGAGCTGTTTTTT.

Ten or more counts support this clonotype. The genes are TRBV10-3 and TRBJ2-7; 7 positions agree with TRBD1. This CDR3 has 13 residues. J lost 4 bases, V lost 4 bases, and 4 bases had no gene match. The germline V gene has CDR1 ENHRY and CDR2 SYGVKD. In nucleotides, the CDR3 is TGTGCCATCAGTGGTCGACAGGGATACGAGCAGTACTTC. Protein: CAISGRQGYEQYF.

This clonotype was counted many times. V and J are TRBV20-1 and TRBJ1-1; 11 nucleotides line up with TRBD1. From germline, CDR1 is DFQATT and CDR2 SNEGSKA (reference sequence). The ends lost 4 bases at V and 5 bases at J; junction bases unmatched: 6. The CDR3 length is 14 residues. Written as DNA, the CDR3 is TGCAGTGCTAAAGGAGGGACAGGGGGGACTGAAGCTTTCTTT. The encoded protein is CSAKGGTGGTEAFF.

This chain uses TRBV28 with TRBJ1-5; TRBD1 aligns across 11 bases. CDR1 and CDR2 from the germline V gene are MDHEN and SYDVKM. V was clipped by 0 bases and J by 6 bases; unmatched bases: 4. The CDR3 has 16 amino acids. The CDR3, as DNA: TGTGCCAGCAGTTTATGGGGGACAGGGGGGAGTCAGCCCCAGCATTTT. It is translated as CASSLWGTGGSQPQHF.

This clonotype has only a few counts. Being one base from a much bigger clone, this may be a read error. This rearrangement joins TRBV28 to TRBJ2-7; D unclear. The CDR3 is 14 amino acids. V was shortened by 3 bases and J by 3 bases, with 12 bases between the two germline ends. The germline CDR1 and CDR2 sequences are MDHEN and SYDVKM. The CDR3 protein is CASSFVKADYEQYF. CDR3 in DNA: TGTGCCAGCAGTTTTGTGAAGGCTGACTACGAGCAGTACTTC.

The chain has TRBV12-3 or TRBV12-4 and TRBJ1-2; the D gene is possibly TRBD1 (5 bases). The CDR3 runs 17 residues. The ends were cut back, 6 bases at V and 4 bases at J, with 24 bases in the middle. CDR3 residues: CASSPIDGGLPSYGYTF. The CDR3 coding sequence is TGTGCCAGCAGCCCAATCGATGGGGGACTTCCGAGCTATGGCTACACCTTC.

The genes are TRBV19 and TRBJ2-5; perhaps TRBD2 as D (6 bases). Trimming left V 6 bases short and J 4 bases short, with 15 bases between. Germline V gene sequence: CDR1 LNHDA, CDR2 SQIVND (reference sequence). This CDR3 is 14 amino acids long. This CDR3 reads CASSDLAMAETQYF. The CDR3 DNA follows: TGTGCCAGTAGCGATCTAGCGATGGCAGAGACCCAGTACTTC.

This clonotype came up a few times. CDR3 in amino acids: CASSQSGSDYEQYF. CDR3 DNA sequence: TGTGCCAGCAGCCAAAGCGGGAGTGACTACGAGCAGTACTTC. The J gene is TRBJ2-7, the V gene TRBV3-1; 8 bases line up with TRBD2. V lost 2 bases to trimming and J lost 3 bases; unmatched junction nucleotides: 3. CDR1 and CDR2 (germline): LGHDT, YNNKEL (reference sequence). The CDR3 has 14 residues.

The rearrangement links TRBV30 to TRBJ2-7; 13 nucleotides align to TRBD2. The CDR3 is made up of 15 amino acids. V shed 8 bases and J 3 bases; nucleotides not matched to a gene: 10. Per the germline V gene, CDR1 is GTSNPN and CDR2 is SVGIG (reference sequence). This chain's CDR3 is CAGTGLAGSYYEQYF. The DNA for the CDR3 is TGTGCCGGGACGGGACTAGCGGGGTCCTACTACGAGCAGTACTTC.

This clonotype has ten or more counts. The J gene is TRBJ2-5, the V gene TRBV5-1, with TRBD2 matching over 14 bases. V lost 4 bases, J lost 1 base, and 6 bases stayed unmatched. CDR3 length: 17 amino acids. CDR1 is SGHRS, CDR2 YFSETQ, per germline. For the CDR3, the DNA is TGCGCCAGCAGCAGGCGACTAGCGGGAGGGGCCCAAGAGACCCAGTACTTC. The encoded protein is CASSRRLAGGAQETQYF. Full variable domain (missing parts from reference TRBV5-1 and TRBJ2-5): KAGVTQTPRYLIKTRGQQVTLSCSPISGHRSVSWYQQTPGQGLQFLFEYFSETQRNKGNFPGRFSGRQFSNSRSEMNVSTLELGDSALYLCASSRRLAGGAQETQYFGPGTRLLVL.

This clonotype was found a few times. The rearrangement joins TRBV6-2 or TRBV6-3 to TRBJ1-1, with D tentatively TRBD1 (5 bases). The CDR3 extends over 15 amino acids. Germline assignment: CDR1 MNHEY and CDR2 SVGEGT. Between the trimmed V and J ends, which lost 8 bases and 3 bases, there was a span of 19 bases. CDR3 nucleotides: TGTGCCAGCGGGGCGACAGTCTCGGGGGACACTGAAGCTTTCTTT. Its protein product is CASGATVSGDTEAFF.

This clonotype showed up many times. The chain combines TRBV27 with TRBJ2-5; 10 bases fit TRBD1. V lost 6 bases and J lost 3; bases outside the gene matches: 10. The CDR3 is 16 amino acids. CDR1 is MNHEY, CDR2 SMNVEV, per germline (reference sequence). The CDR3 here is CASRELGQGVEETQYF. In DNA form, the CDR3 reads TGTGCCAGCAGGGAACTCGGACAGGGGGTGGAAGAGACCCAGTACTTC.

The rearrangement links TRBV3-1 to TRBJ2-7, with a weak D call TRBD2 (6 bases). This CDR3 is 13 amino acids long. The V and J ends lost 0 bases and 10 bases respectively, with 13 bases between them. Germline CDR1 reads LGHDT; CDR2 reads YNNKEL (reference sequence). CDR3 in amino acids: CASSQDLGGAQYF. DNA of the CDR3: TGTGCCAGCAGCCAAGATCTAGGAGGGGCACAGTACTTC.